A single TCR beta chain is shown here with its context. The antigen is unknown. Sequencing used immunoSEQ multiplex PCR; TCRdb keeps in-frame clones, though not all of them. The profile covers about 120,000 clones, with over 80% appearing a single time and 5.5% to 8.5% taken by the ten largest. The length of the CDR3 is 15 residues. CDR1 SGHTA and CDR2 FQGNSA come from the germline V gene. The ends lost 6 bases at V and 5 bases at J; junction bases unmatched: 6. The sample is drawn from a study of radiotherapy plus CTLA-4 blockade in lung cancer. Study in general: Disease control was seen in about 34% of patients, objective responses in approximately 20%.

Study results and caveats: TCR clones originating in tumors grew in number in blood after radiotherapy plus ipilimumab.

J is TRBJ2-7 and V is TRBV7-2; 14 bases agree with TRBD2. The sequence was obtained from a human donor with non-small cell lung cancer that progressed on radiotherapy plus ipilimumab. Sequenced here: peripheral blood, sampled from a patient treated with radiotherapy plus ipilimumab. CDR3 sequence reads: CASSKTSGRAHEQYF. The CDR3 bases are TGTGCCAGCAGTAAGACTAGCGGGAGGGCCCACGAGCAGTACTTC. The full variable domain, rest sourced from reference TRBV7-2 and TRBJ2-7, is GAGVSQSPSNKVTEKGKDVELRCDPISGHTALYWYRQSLGQGLEFLIYFQGNSAPDKSGLPSDRFSAERTGGSVSTLTIQRTQQEDSAVYLCASSKTSGRAHEQYFGPGTRLTVT.